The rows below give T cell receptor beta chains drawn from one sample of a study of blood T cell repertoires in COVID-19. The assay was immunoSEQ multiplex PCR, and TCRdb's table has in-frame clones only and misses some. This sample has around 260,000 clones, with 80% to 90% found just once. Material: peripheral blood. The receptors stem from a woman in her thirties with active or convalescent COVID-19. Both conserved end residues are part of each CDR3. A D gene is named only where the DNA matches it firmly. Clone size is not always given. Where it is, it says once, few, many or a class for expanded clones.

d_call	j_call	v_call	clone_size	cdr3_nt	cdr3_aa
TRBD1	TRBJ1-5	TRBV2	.	TGTGCCAGCACCCCGACAGGGACAAACAATCAGCCCCAGCATTTT	CASTPTGTNNQPQHF
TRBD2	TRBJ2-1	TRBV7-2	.	TGTGCCAGCAGCACTCCCGGTTTTAGCGGGGGACACTCCTACAATGAGCAGTTCTTC	CASSTPGFSGGHSYNEQFF
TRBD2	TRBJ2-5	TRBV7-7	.	TGTGCTAGCAGCTTGGGGGGGGAAGGAACCCAGTACTTC	CASSLGGEGTQYF
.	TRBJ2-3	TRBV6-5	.	TGTGCCAGCAGGAGACAGGCGACCACAGATACGCAGTATTTT	CASRRQATTDTQYF
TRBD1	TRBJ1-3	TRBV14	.	TGTGCCAGCAGCCAACTGGACAGGGGGCCGGGAAACACCATATATTTT	CASSQLDRGPGNTIYF
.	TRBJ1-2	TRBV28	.	TGTGCCAGCAGTTTTGGTAGTCGGGGGGCGGGCGATGGCTACACCTTC	CASSFGSRGAGDGYTF
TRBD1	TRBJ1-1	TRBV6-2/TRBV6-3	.	TGTGCCAGCAGTTACCCGACAGGGGTGACCACTGAAGCTTTCTTT	CASSYPTGVTTEAFF
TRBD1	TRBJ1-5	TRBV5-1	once	TGCGCCAGCAGCTTGGGGACAGGGGGATCTGGACAGCCCCAGCATTTT	CASSLGTGGSGQPQHF
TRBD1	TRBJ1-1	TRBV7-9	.	TGTGCCAGCAGCCCATTGGGACAGCTAAACACTGAAGCTTTCTTT	CASSPLGQLNTEAFF
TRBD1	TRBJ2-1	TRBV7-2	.	TGTGCCAGCAGCTTAGTGACAGGGGGCTTCAATGAGCAGTTCTTC	CASSLVTGGFNEQFF
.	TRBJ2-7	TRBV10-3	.	TGTGCCATCAGCCCGGGACAATCCGTCTACGAGCAGTACTTC	CAISPGQSVYEQYF
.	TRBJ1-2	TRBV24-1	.	TGTGCCACCAGTGAGGGCAGGTACTATGGCTACACCTTC	CATSEGRYYGYTF
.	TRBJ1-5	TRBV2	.	TGTGCCAGCAGAAACTCCAATCAGCCCCAGCATTTT	CASRNSNQPQHF
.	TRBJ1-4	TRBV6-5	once	TGTGCCGGGCGGGGCAGGGCTAATGAAAAACTGTTTTTT	CAGRGRANEKLFF
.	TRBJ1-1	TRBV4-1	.	TGCGCCAGCAGCCAAGATAAGGACAAGAACACTGAAGCTTTCTTT	CASSQDKDKNTEAFF
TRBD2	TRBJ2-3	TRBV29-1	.	TGCAGCGTCGCCGGGACTAGCGGGGGGGAGAGCACAGATACGCAGTATTTT	CSVAGTSGGESTDTQYF
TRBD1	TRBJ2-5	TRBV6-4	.	TGTGCCAGCAGGGACGGGACAGGGGGTGGCTATTCCAGGAATTTGCGGGAGACCCAGTACTTC	CASRDGTGGGYSRNLRETQYF
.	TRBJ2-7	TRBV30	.	TGTGCCTGGAGTGACAACGAGCAGTACTTC	CAWSDNEQYF
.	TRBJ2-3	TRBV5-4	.	TGTGCCAGCAGTTCCCTTTTAACCGGGGACACAGATACGCAGTATTTT	CASSSLLTGDTDTQYF
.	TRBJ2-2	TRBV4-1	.	TGCGCCAGCAGCCAACCCCTACCGAACACCGGGGAGCTGTTTTTT	CASSQPLPNTGELFF
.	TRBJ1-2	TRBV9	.	TGTGCCAGCAGCGTAGCGTCCCGGTCGGATGGCTACACCTTC	CASSVASRSDGYTF
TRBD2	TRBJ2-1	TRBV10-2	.	TGCGCCAGCAGTTGGACTAGCGGGGGGGCAGGAAGCAATGAGCAGTTCTTC	CASSWTSGGAGSNEQFF
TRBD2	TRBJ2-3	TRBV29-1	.	TGCAGCGTTGCCCGGGTGACTAGCGGGGGAGCAGATACGCAGTATTTT	CSVARVTSGGADTQYF
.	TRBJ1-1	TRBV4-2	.	TGTGCCAGCAGCCAGGCCCCCAGGGTCAAAACTGACACTGAAGCTTTCTTT	CASSQAPRVKTDTEAFF
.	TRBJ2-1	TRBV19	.	TGTGCCAGTAGTAAGACTTATGAGCAGTTCTTC	CASSKTYEQFF
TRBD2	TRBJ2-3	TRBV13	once	TGTGCCAGCAGCTTATCGCGGGGGGTAGCAGATACGCAGTATTTT	CASSLSRGVADTQYF
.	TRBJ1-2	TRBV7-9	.	TGTGCCAGCAGCTTAGCAATCGGAGGTCCCTATGGCTACACCTTC	CASSLAIGGPYGYTF
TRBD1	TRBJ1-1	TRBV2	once	TGTGCCAGCACCGGGACAGTGGTTAACACTGAAGCTTTCTTT	CASTGTVVNTEAFF
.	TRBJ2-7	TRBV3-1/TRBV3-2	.	TGTGCCAGCAGCCAAGCCCAGGTGGCCTACGAGCAGTACTTC	CASSQAQVAYEQYF
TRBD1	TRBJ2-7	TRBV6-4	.	TGTGCCAGCACCGAGGACAGGGACTCCTACGAGCAGTACTTC	CASTEDRDSYEQYF
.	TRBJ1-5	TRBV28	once	TGTGCCAGCAGTTTCAGAGGAAAGCCCCAGCATTTT	CASSFRGKPQHF
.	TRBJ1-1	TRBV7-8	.	TGTGCCAGCAGCTTAAGGGGCACTGAAGCTTTCTTT	CASSLRGTEAFF